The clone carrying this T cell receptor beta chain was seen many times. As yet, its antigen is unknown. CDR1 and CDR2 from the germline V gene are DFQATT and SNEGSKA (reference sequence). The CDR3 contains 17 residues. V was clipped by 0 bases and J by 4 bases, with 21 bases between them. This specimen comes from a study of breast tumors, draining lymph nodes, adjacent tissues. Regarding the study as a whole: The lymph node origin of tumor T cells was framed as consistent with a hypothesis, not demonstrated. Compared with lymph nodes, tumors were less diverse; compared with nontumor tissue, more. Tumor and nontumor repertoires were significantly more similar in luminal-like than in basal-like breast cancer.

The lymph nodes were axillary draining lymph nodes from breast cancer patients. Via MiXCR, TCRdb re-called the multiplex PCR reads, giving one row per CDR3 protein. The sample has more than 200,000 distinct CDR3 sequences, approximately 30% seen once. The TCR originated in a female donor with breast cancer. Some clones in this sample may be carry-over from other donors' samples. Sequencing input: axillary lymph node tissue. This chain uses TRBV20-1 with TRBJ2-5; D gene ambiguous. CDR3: CSARDNGPWQARETQYF. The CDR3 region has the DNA TGCAGTGCTAGAGATAATGGACCCTGGCAAGCGAGAGAGACCCAGTACTTC.